These 22 T cell receptor beta chains came from one sample sequenced in a study of T-cell reconstitution after alpha-beta-depleted transplantation in children. Preparing the TCRbeta library involved the use of unique molecular identifiers. MiXCR was run by TCRdb on the PCR reads, yielding one entry per CDR3 protein. The table includes fewer than 750,000 distinct CDR3 sequences, 25% to 30% detected once. The source was PBMCs, collected before TCRalphabeta/CD19-depleted stem cell transplant. The source of these receptors is a boy under two years old with Wiskott-Aldrich syndrome, due to receive a stem cell transplant.

The CDR3 DNA reads TGCGCCAGCAGCCCCCACGGTGTAGCGGGATTCACAGATACGCAGTATTTT. Translating gives CASSPHGVAGFTDTQYF. V and J are TRBV5-1 and TRBJ2-3, with TRBD2 identical over 8 bases. Germline assignment: CDR1 SGHRS and CDR2 YFSETQ. CDR3 length equals 17 residues. The V and J ends lost 4 bases and 2 bases, in that order; junction bases with no gene match: 12.

The chain employs TRBV7-6 and TRBJ2-7, with TRBD2 identical over 7 bases. The CDR3 totals 16 residues. With 0 bases clipped from V and 0 bases from J, the junction kept 5 bases outside the gene matches. In germline, CDR1 is SGHVS, CDR2 FNYEAQ. The CDR3 loop is CASSLARSGNSYEQYF. DNA for the CDR3: TGTGCCAGCAGCTTAGCGAGGAGCGGGAACTCCTACGAGCAGTACTTC. The full variable domain, with the rest looked up from reference TRBV7-6 and TRBJ2-7, is GAGVSQSPRYKVTKRGQDVALRCDPISGHVSLYWYRQALGQGPEFLTYFNYEAQQDKSGLPNDRFSAERPEGSISTLTIQRTEQRDSAMYRCASSLARSGNSYEQYFGPGTRLTVT.

This clonotype was found a few times. The chain uses TRBV11-2 and TRBJ1-1, with D hard to call. The V and J ends lost 0 bases and 5 bases respectively, with 7 bases between them. This CDR3 contains 13 residues. CDR1 SGHAT and CDR2 FQNNGV come from the germline V gene. CDR3 protein: CASSLDARTEAFF. CDR3 in DNA: TGTGCCAGCAGCTTAGATGCCCGGACTGAAGCTTTCTTT.

The chain employs TRBV10-3 and TRBJ2-3; D perhaps matches TRBD1 (7 bases). Trimming took off 0 bases at V and 4 bases at J, with 14 bases between the two ends. Germline V gene sequence: CDR1 ENHRY, CDR2 SYGVKD. This CDR3 has 16 residues. In DNA form, the CDR3 reads TGTGCCATCAGTGAGTCCGGGACAGCGGGCCCAGATACGCAGTATTTT. Its protein is CAISESGTAGPDTQYF.

V gene TRBV29-1 combines with J gene TRBJ1-4; 8 bases align to TRBD1. V was clipped by 6 bases and J by 2 bases; unmatched bases: 8. Germline V gene sequence: CDR1 SQVTM, CDR2 ANQGSEA. CDR3 size: 15 residues. The CDR3 is CSVKTGAGTNEKLFF. CDR3 nucleotides: TGCAGCGTGAAGACAGGGGCGGGGACTAATGAAAAACTGTTTTTT.

In this sample, this clonotype turned up a few times. In nucleotides, the CDR3 is TGTGCCAGCAGCTCCCTTAGCGGGAAAGAGACCCAGTACTTC. It yields the protein CASSSLSGKETQYF. The chain recombines TRBV2 with TRBJ2-5; the match to TRBD2 covers 8 bases. The V segment lost 6 bases and the J segment 3 bases; nucleotides outside the gene matches: 6. CDR3 length: 14 amino acids. Germline-derived CDR1 and CDR2 are SNHLY and FYNNEI.

This clonotype was counted a few times. V gene TRBV5-1 combines with J gene TRBJ2-3; 7 positions agree with TRBD1. The CDR3 runs 15 residues. Germline CDR1 is SGHRS and CDR2 is YFSETQ. J gave up 6 bases and V 0 bases, and 7 bases lay outside the gene matches. This CDR3 reads CASSLGDREYDTQYF. The CDR3 region has the DNA TGCGCCAGCAGCTTGGGTGACAGGGAGTATGATACGCAGTATTTT.

The chain employs TRBV20-1 and TRBJ2-3, with a possible D match to TRBD2 (6 bases). CDR1 is DFQATT and CDR2 is SNEGSKA in the germline V gene (reference sequence). This CDR3 contains 13 residues. Between the trimmed V and J ends, which lost 8 bases and 2 bases, there was a span of 14 bases. For the CDR3, the DNA is TGCAGTCGGAGGGAGCTAGTCACAGATACGCAGTATTTT. Its translation is CSRRELVTDTQYF.

CDR3 DNA: TGTGCCACCCGAGCCCAGGGCCGCACTGAAGCTTTCTTT. Protein: CATRAQGRTEAFF. V gene TRBV27 combines with J gene TRBJ1-1, with D maybe TRBD1 (5 bases). CDR1 is MNHEY and CDR2 is SMNVEV in the germline V gene (reference sequence). This CDR3 has 13 residues. Trimming took 10 bases from V and 4 from J, leaving 16 bases between them.

This chain joins TRBV5-1 and TRBJ2-4; weak D call: TRBD1 (6 bases). V lost 1 base and J lost 0, with 23 bases in between. CDR3 length: 20 amino acids. Looked up from germline, CDR1 is SGHRS and CDR2 is YFSETQ. The CDR3 is CASSLRVRIRQDLAKNIQYF. The CDR3 DNA reads TGCGCCAGCAGCTTGAGAGTCCGTATCAGACAGGACCTAGCCAAAAACATTCAGTACTTC.

The V gene is TRBV12-3 or TRBV12-4, the J gene TRBJ2-7; no reliable D call. V dropped 1 base and J dropped 5 bases, with 12 bases sitting between them. This CDR3 comprises 14 residues. The CDR3 is CASSLGSLRDEQYF. CDR3 nucleotide sequence: TGTGCCAGCAGTTTAGGGTCCCTTAGGGACGAGCAGTACTTC.

This clonotype was seen a few times. The J gene is TRBJ2-2, the V gene TRBV28; TRBD2 agrees at 7 bases. The V gene's germline CDR1 is MDHEN and CDR2 SYDVKM. V shed 1 base, J shed 3 bases, and the junction held 5 bases outside the gene matches. The CDR3 contains 16 residues. The CDR3 protein is CASSLLRGSDTGELFF. CDR3 sequence (DNA): TGTGCCAGCAGTTTATTGCGCGGGAGCGACACCGGGGAGCTGTTTTTT.

This clonotype was observed a handful of times. This chain joins TRBV5-1 and TRBJ2-1; TRBD2 might be the D (5 bases). There are 13 residues in the CDR3. V was pared by 0 bases and J by 9 bases, with 10 bases between. CDR1 and CDR2 (germline): SGHRS, YFSETQ. DNA for the CDR3: TGCGCCAGCAGCTTGGCCCTAGCCGCTGAGCAGTTCTTC. As protein: CASSLALAAEQFF.

This clonotype turned up a few times. The chain couples TRBV5-1 to TRBJ2-7; D is unclear. With 0 bases removed from V and 1 base from J, the gap between germline ends came to 8 bases. The germline V gene encodes CDR1 SGHRS and CDR2 YFSETQ. This CDR3 is built from 14 residues. The CDR3 protein is CASSLGLGSYEQYF. CDR3 sequence (DNA): TGCGCCAGCAGCTTGGGGTTAGGGTCCTACGAGCAGTACTTC.

The chain is built from TRBV6-2 or TRBV6-3 and TRBJ2-3; 13 nucleotides match TRBD2. V shed 1 base and J 4 bases; nucleotides not matched to a gene: 11. The germline V gene has CDR1 MNHEY and CDR2 SVGEGT. This CDR3 is built from 19 residues. The CDR3 loop is CASSYFGLAGVTRSDTQYF. The CDR3 bases are TGTGCCAGCAGTTACTTCGGACTAGCGGGAGTAACAAGGTCAGATACGCAGTATTTT.

This clonotype was counted between two and nine times. The rearrangement uses TRBV5-5 and TRBJ2-7; D gene ambiguous. Per germline, CDR1 SGHKS and CDR2 YYEKEE (reference sequence). Trimming stripped 0 bases from V and 5 bases from J, with 6 bases between. This CDR3 has 12 amino acids. The CDR3 is CASSLAWDEQYF. In DNA form, the CDR3 reads TGTGCCAGCAGCTTGGCGTGGGACGAGCAGTACTTC.

The V and J genes are TRBV12-3 or TRBV12-4 and TRBJ1-5; 7 bases match TRBD1. J was trimmed by 0 bases and V by 6 bases; bases with no gene match: 5. This CDR3 contains 15 residues. The CDR3 DNA sequence: TGTGCCAGCAGCGGTAGACAGGGTAGCAATCAGCCCCAGCATTTT. This encodes CASSGRQGSNQPQHF.

This clonotype has only a few counts. V gene TRBV7-9 combines with J gene TRBJ1-1, with 7 bases matching TRBD1. V trimming: 11 bases; J trimming: 5 bases; junction bases outside the gene matches: 11. This CDR3 has 13 residues. Germline CDR1 and CDR2: SEHNR and FQNEAQ (reference sequence). The CDR3 loop reads CACTGEGRTEAFF. For the CDR3, the DNA is TGTGCCTGTACAGGGGAGGGTAGGACTGAAGCTTTCTTT. Filled out from reference TRBV7-9 and TRBJ1-1, the complete variable domain reads DTGVSQNPRHKITKRGQNVTFRCDPISEHNRLYWYRQTLGQGPEFLTYFQNEAQLEKSRLLSDRFSAERPKGSFSTLEIQRTEQGDSAMYLCACTGEGRTEAFFGQGTRLTVV.

This clonotype occurred a few times. This chain links TRBV20-1 with TRBJ2-1; possibly TRBD2 for D (5 bases). V lost 1 base to trimming and J lost 9 bases, with 10 bases between them. This CDR3 region has 12 residues. Germline CDR1 and CDR2: DFQATT and SNEGSKA (reference sequence). CDR3 bases: TGCAGTGCTAGAGGTAGGAGCGGTGAGCAGTTCTTC. This gives the protein CSARGRSGEQFF.

This clonotype was seen more than once but under ten times. The rearrangement links TRBV29-1 to TRBJ1-4; D gene uncertain. The CDR3 spans 12 residues. Looked up from germline, CDR1 is SQVTM and CDR2 is ANQGSEA. V lost 7 bases and J 8 bases, leaving 14 bases between the germline ends. Here the CDR3 reads CSAYVAGEKLFF. CDR3 bases: TGCAGCGCTTACGTCGCTGGGGAAAAACTGTTTTTT. Combining the CDR3 with reference TRBV29-1 and TRBJ1-4 gives the whole variable domain SAVISQKPSRDICQRGTSLTIQCQVDSQVTMMFWYRQQPGQSLTLIATANQGSEATYESGFVIDKFPISRPNLTFSTLTVSNMSPEDSSIYLCSAYVAGEKLFFGSGTQLSVL.

The chain uses TRBV4-2 and TRBJ2-2, with a weak D call TRBD1 (5 bases). The CDR3 spans 17 residues. V was trimmed by 1 base and J by 4 bases, leaving 16 bases between them. The germline gives CDR1 LGHNA, CDR2 YNFKEQ. The CDR3 spells CASSQGSGPSITGELFF. The CDR3 DNA is TGTGCCAGCAGCCAAGGTTCAGGGCCATCCATCACCGGGGAGCTGTTTTTT.

V gene TRBV10-1 combines with J gene TRBJ2-1; D might be TRBD1 (6 bases). The germline V gene encodes CDR1 WNHNN and CDR2 SYGVQD (reference sequence). The CDR3 runs 17 residues. V was clipped by 3 bases and J by 0 bases, with 15 bases between them. The CDR3 loop is CASSDHSGTSSYNEQFF. In nucleotides, the CDR3 is TGCGCCAGCAGTGATCACTCCGGGACAAGCTCCTACAATGAGCAGTTCTTC.